These 28 T cell receptor beta chains came from one sample sequenced in a study of T cells in Graves' hyperthyroidism and ophthalmopathy (dated by TCRdb to between 2018 and 2021). The library came from multiplex PCR. The sequencing machine was an Illumina HiSeq 2000. The TCR beta CDR3 regions were amplified from RNA transcripts. A first-round RT-PCR of the TCR CDR3 used the HTBI primer set with the Qiagen OneStep RT-PCR kit. Starting from the raw public reads, TCRdb applied fastp trimming at Q25, assembled clones with MiXCR and retained in-frame beta chains. Here each entry gathers all rows of one CDR3 protein and keeps the most common genes and DNA. Present in this sample are roughly 500,000 distinct CDR3 sequences, approximately 22% of which were seen just once. The ten largest clones take up approximately 54% of the sample. Sequences were obtained from blood. These receptors came from a woman aged 70-85 years with Graves' ophthalmopathy.

V gene TRBV24-1 combines with J gene TRBJ1-4; the D gene is possibly TRBD1 (5 bases). Trimming removed 9 bases at V and 7 bases at J, with 14 bases between. There are 13 residues in the CDR3. Germline values: CDR1 KGHDR, CDR2 SFDVKD. For the CDR3, the DNA is TGTGCCACCCAGGGAGGGACCGGTGAAAAACTGTTTTTT. It encodes CATQGGTGEKLFF.

V is TRBV28 and J is TRBJ2-2, with 7 bases fitting TRBD2. The CDR3 extends over 16 amino acids. The germline gives CDR1 MDHEN, CDR2 SYDVKM. Trimming took 5 bases from V and 2 from J; bases not matched to a gene: 8. The CDR3 sequence is CASSETGLSNTGELFF. DNA for the CDR3: TGTGCCAGCAGTGAAACGGGACTATCTAACACCGGGGAGCTGTTTTTT.

This clonotype was counted a few times. V gene TRBV6-1 combines with J gene TRBJ1-2, with 7 bases that match TRBD1. J gave up 7 bases and V 7 bases, and 6 bases lay outside the gene matches. This CDR3 contains 12 residues. Germline V gives CDR1 MNHNS, CDR2 SASEGT. The CDR3 DNA sequence: TGTGCCAGCACCAAGGGGGCGGGTGGCTACACCTTC. This gives the protein CASTKGAGGYTF.

This clonotype occurred a few times. This chain uses TRBV6-1 with TRBJ2-5, with D uncertain. V lost 5 bases and J 5 bases, leaving 15 bases between the germline ends. The germline V gene has CDR1 MNHNS and CDR2 SASEGT. The CDR3 totals 14 residues. CDR3 amino acids: CASSKGPSGETQYF. CDR3 sequence (DNA): TGTGCCAGCAGTAAGGGTCCTTCTGGGGAGACCCAGTACTTC.

This clonotype was picked up a small number of times. The V call is TRBV24-1, the J call TRBJ1-5, with unresolved D. Per germline, CDR1 KGHDR and CDR2 SFDVKD. The CDR3 extends over 13 amino acids. V was pared by 4 bases and J by 3 bases, with 6 bases between. CDR3 nucleotide sequence: TGTGCCACCAGTGACAGCTACAATCAGCCCCAGCATTTT. Protein: CATSDSYNQPQHF.

The chain combines TRBV20-1 with TRBJ1-2; D is ambiguous. V dropped 3 bases and J dropped 5 bases, with 16 bases sitting between them. Germline lookup yields CDR1 DFQATT and CDR2 SNEGSKA (reference sequence). This CDR3 is 14 amino acids long. The CDR3 loop reads CSASEIRASYGYTF. Here the CDR3 DNA reads TGCAGTGCTAGTGAAATCCGGGCCTCGTATGGCTACACCTTC.

This clonotype turned up a few times. The rearrangement uses TRBV20-1 and TRBJ2-7; TRBD2 matches at 7 bases. After removal of 3 bases from V and 7 bases from J, the junction contained 9 bases not matched to a gene. The CDR3 has 13 residues. The germline V gene encodes CDR1 DFQATT and CDR2 SNEGSKA (reference sequence). The CDR3 DNA reads as TGCAGTGCTAGGGCGGGAGCCCCGGGGGAGCAGTACTTC. Its protein is CSARAGAPGEQYF.

V gene TRBV19 combines with J gene TRBJ2-3; D is perhaps TRBD1 or TRBD2 (5 bases each). This CDR3 has 15 amino acids. Germline V CDR1 and CDR2: LNHDA, SQIVND (reference sequence). With 3 bases removed from V and 5 bases from J, the gap between germline ends came to 15 bases. The CDR3 sequence is CASSMVVGVGDTQYF. CDR3 sequence (DNA): TGTGCCAGTAGTATGGTCGTGGGGGTGGGAGATACGCAGTATTTT.

The chain has TRBV28 and TRBJ2-7; TRBD2 aligns across 8 bases. V lost 3 bases and J lost 5; bases outside the gene matches: 6. The CDR3 runs to 14 residues. The germline CDR1 and CDR2 sequences are MDHEN and SYDVKM. The CDR3 DNA reads as TGTGCCAGCAGTTTGCCGGGAGGGCCTAACGAGCAGTACTTC. This codes for CASSLPGGPNEQYF.

This clonotype was detected ten times or more. CDR3 amino acids: CASSWSDLVAFF. The CDR3 DNA reads TGTGCCAGCAGCTGGTCCGATCTCGTAGCTTTCTTT. V and J are TRBV11-2 and TRBJ1-1; no firm D call. Germline values: CDR1 SGHAT, CDR2 FQNNGV. This CDR3 comprises 12 residues. Trimming removed 4 bases at V and 10 bases at J, with 13 bases between.

This clonotype is labeled medium-sized. The chain uses TRBV6-1 and TRBJ2-7; 8 bases line up with TRBD1. This CDR3 has 14 amino acids. Germline values: CDR1 MNHNS, CDR2 SASEGT. The V segment lost 6 bases and the J segment 3 bases; nucleotides outside the gene matches: 7. The CDR3 nucleotides read TGTGCCAGCAGCCCCCAGGGGGCCGACTACGAGCAGTACTTC. Residues: CASSPQGADYEQYF.

In DNA form, the CDR3 reads TGTGCCAGCAGTTTAAGGTTAGGCAGGGGGAATCAGCCCCAGCATTTT. This translates into CASSLRLGRGNQPQHF. The rearrangement uses TRBV28 and TRBJ1-5; 7 nucleotides line up with TRBD1. This CDR3 is 16 amino acids long. V lost 2 bases, J lost 4 bases, and 8 bases stayed unmatched. Germline V CDR1 and CDR2: MDHEN, SYDVKM.

To note about this clonotype: A read error is possible here, since a much larger clone lies one base away. This chain uses TRBV7-2 with TRBJ1-1; 7 bases line up with TRBD1. Germline V CDR1 and CDR2: SGHTA, FQGNSA. The CDR3 consists of 14 residues. The CDR3 is CASSLPGGYTEALF. CDR3 sequence (DNA): TGTGCCAGCAGCTTACCAGGGGGGTACACTGAAGCTCTCTTT.

This chain links TRBV6-1 with TRBJ1-5; D is perhaps TRBD1 (6 bases). CDR3 length: 17 residues. V was cut by 4 bases and J by 3 bases, with 19 bases left in between. Germline assignment: CDR1 MNHNS and CDR2 SASEGT. CDR3 bases: TGTGCCAGCAGTGGGGGCCAAGGGGGGGACATCAATCAGCCCCAGCATTTT. Protein product: CASSGGQGGDINQPQHF.

The V call is TRBV27, the J call TRBJ2-7; 11 positions match TRBD1. V gave up 0 bases and J gave up 7 bases; unmatched junction bases: 8. The CDR3 consists of 16 residues. Germline lookup yields CDR1 MNHEY and CDR2 SMNVEV (reference sequence). The CDR3 loop reads CASSLSLGQGAREQYF. DNA for the CDR3: TGTGCCAGCAGTTTATCGCTCGGACAGGGGGCTAGGGAGCAGTACTTC.

This clonotype came up many times. V and J are TRBV6-1 and TRBJ2-7; the D gene is possibly TRBD1 (6 bases). V lost 5 bases and J lost 7, with 18 bases in between. This CDR3 has 14 residues. From germline, CDR1 is MNHNS and CDR2 SASEGT. The DNA of the CDR3 is TGTGCCAGCAGTCCCCGGACAGCGAGAGCTGAGCAGTACTTC. Translation gives CASSPRTARAEQYF.

The chain has TRBV27 and TRBJ2-7; D not resolved. Trimming left V 6 bases short and J 0 bases short, with 9 bases between. CDR1 is MNHEY and CDR2 is SMNVEV in the germline V gene (reference sequence). This CDR3 contains 13 residues. Here the CDR3 DNA reads TGTGCCAGCAGCCTCCTGTCCTCCTACGAGCAGTACTTC. Amino acids: CASSLLSSYEQYF.

The rearrangement links TRBV11-2 to TRBJ1-1, with a possible D match to TRBD1 (6 bases). Trimming shortened V by 2 bases and J by 3 bases, and 10 bases separated the two germline ends. Germline-derived CDR1 and CDR2 are SGHAT and FQNNGV. The CDR3 contains 14 residues. The chain's CDR3 is CASSLLAGDTEAFF. The CDR3 region has the DNA TGTGCCAGCAGCTTACTCGCAGGGGACACTGAAGCTTTCTTT.

This clonotype was seen more than once but under ten times. The chain employs TRBV15 and TRBJ2-5, with 9 bases fitting TRBD2. The V and J ends lost 1 base and 7 bases, in that order; junction bases with no gene match: 4. The CDR3 totals 14 residues. Germline values: CDR1 LNHNV, CDR2 YYDKDF (reference sequence). CDR3 amino acids: CATSRVAGVATQYF. Written as DNA, the CDR3 is TGTGCCACCAGCAGAGTAGCGGGAGTTGCGACCCAGTACTTC.

This clonotype was observed a handful of times. The rearrangement joins TRBV12-3 or TRBV12-4 to TRBJ1-2; 7 positions agree with TRBD1. The CDR3 length is 13 residues. Trimming at V came to 1 base and at J to 6 bases, leaving 2 bases not matched to a gene. Written as DNA, the CDR3 is TGTGCCAGCAGTTTAGAGGGGGCTGATGGCTACACCTTC. This gives the protein CASSLEGADGYTF.

This clonotype was picked up many times. The chain recombines TRBV7-2 with TRBJ1-2, with unresolved D. The CDR3 is made up of 13 amino acids. Germline CDR1 reads SGHTA; CDR2 reads FQGNSA. V lost 1 base and J 7 bases, leaving 10 bases between the germline ends. CDR3 nucleotides: TGTGCCAGCAGCTTAGGGGTGTCCAGTGGCTACACCTTC. Protein: CASSLGVSSGYTF.

This clonotype occurred a few times. This chain joins TRBV11-2 and TRBJ2-2; D ambiguous. From germline, CDR1 is SGHAT and CDR2 FQNNGV. The V end lost 1 base, the J end lost 4 bases, and 13 bases lay between the germline ends. The CDR3 spans 16 residues. The CDR3: CASSLGAASVTGELFF. The CDR3, as DNA: TGTGCCAGCAGCTTAGGAGCAGCTTCTGTCACCGGGGAGCTGTTTTTT.

This clonotype came up a few times. This chain connects TRBV12-3 or TRBV12-4 to TRBJ2-7; D unclear. V was clipped by 9 bases and J by 2 bases, with 14 bases between them. The CDR3 runs to 13 residues. CDR3 in amino acids: CASSPGSTYEQYF. The CDR3 DNA sequence: TGTGCCAGTTCCCCCGGTTCGACCTACGAGCAGTACTTC.

The genes are TRBV9 and TRBJ1-2; 7 bases are shared with TRBD1. V shed 0 bases and J 2 bases; nucleotides not matched to a gene: 1. This CDR3 contains 14 residues. Germline CDR1 SGDLS, CDR2 YYNGEE. Here the CDR3 reads CASSVGGQNYGYTF. The CDR3 DNA reads TGTGCCAGCAGCGTAGGGGGACAGAACTATGGCTACACCTTC.

This sequence joins TRBV18 and TRBJ1-2; the match to TRBD1 covers 7 bases. Germline loops: CDR1 KGHSH, CDR2 LQKENI. CDR3 length: 14 amino acids. With 5 bases clipped from V and 3 bases from J, the junction kept 6 bases outside the gene matches. CDR3 sequence (DNA): TGTGCCAGCTCATCACAGGGGCTAGACTATGGCTACACCTTC. Its protein is CASSSQGLDYGYTF.

The chain joins TRBV9 to TRBJ1-2; 11 bases align to TRBD1. Germline V gives CDR1 SGDLS, CDR2 YYNGEE. The trim removed 3 bases at V and 4 bases at J, leaving 11 bases unmatched. The CDR3 runs to 17 residues. CDR3 sequence: CASSEGGDRGAFYGYTF. The CDR3 DNA is TGTGCCAGCAGCGAAGGTGGGGACAGGGGGGCATTCTATGGCTACACCTTC.

The rearrangement links TRBV6-2 or TRBV6-3 to TRBJ2-2, with TRBD1 identical over 8 bases. The CDR3 covers 16 residues. Looked up from germline, CDR1 is MNHEY and CDR2 is SVGEGT. V lost 2 bases, J lost 5 bases, and 7 bases stayed unmatched. CDR3 residues: CASSYVAGGATGELFF. The CDR3 DNA sequence: TGTGCCAGCAGTTACGTTGCAGGGGGCGCGACCGGGGAGCTGTTTTTT.

The V gene is TRBV30, the J gene TRBJ2-2; D might be TRBD1 (5 bases). V was shortened by 2 bases and J by 4 bases, with 14 bases between the two germline ends. Germline values: CDR1 GTSNPN, CDR2 SVGIG (reference sequence). This CDR3 is 15 amino acids long. CDR3 in amino acids: CAWSILWQGTGELFF. CDR3 DNA sequence: TGTGCCTGGAGTATCCTCTGGCAGGGCACCGGGGAGCTGTTTTTT.